This entry features one T cell receptor (beta chain) sequence. This CDR3 is built from 14 residues. Between the trimmed V and J ends, which lost 7 bases and 7 bases, there was a span of 17 bases. Germline loops: CDR1 SNHLY, CDR2 FYNNEI. In the original processing: Counts of nucleated cells, estimated from reference gene primer amplification, were obtained. Profiling relied on immunoSEQ multiplex PCR, and the TCRdb table lists in-frame clones only, not all of them. That table supplies the V and J calls and clone size; D and trimming were determined from the DNA. The profile shows some 86,000 clones, under 95% of them singletons. This specimen comes from a study of blood T cell repertoires in COVID-19. The wider study: Italy, Spain and the United States were the sources of the convalescent and acute COVID-19 samples. Sources were T cells, B-cell-depleted T cells, or PBMCs; the material itself was cDNA or gDNA.

Material: peripheral blood. The chain recombines TRBV2 with TRBJ2-1; D might be TRBD1 (6 bases). The receptor's source is a human donor with active COVID-19. The donor label of this sample is uncertain. The CDR3 DNA reads TGTGCCAGCACCCTGAACGGACAGACTAATGAGCAGTTCTTC. Translated: CASTLNGQTNEQFF.